The T cell receptor beta chain under discussion was sequenced for a study of blood T cells in healthy people across ages. Regarding the study as a whole: From one million sequenced T cells, diversity estimates were lower bounds. Long-lived donors had more naive CD4+ cells and higher diversity than aged donors.

V gave up 6 bases and J gave up 5 bases, with 13 bases separating them. The CDR3 contains 13 residues. Germline values: CDR1 DFQATT, CDR2 SNEGSKA (reference sequence). Investigators took about 10 milliliters of peripheral blood from every donor. A sample-barcoded 5' primer and a J-beta primer mix were used in a second PCR of roughly 7 to 11 cycles. TCRdb passed the 5' RACE reads through MiXCR, listing each CDR3 protein once. The data contain over 1,500,000 distinct CDR3 sequences, approximately 40% of them singletons. As to this clonotype: Antigen specificity is unknown.

The sequence came from a human donor in good health. The sequencing input was blood. V is TRBV20-1 and J is TRBJ1-4, with a tentative D call TRBD1 (6 bases). This chain's CDR3 is CSAGSGGNEKLFF. In nucleotides, the CDR3 is TGCAGTGCCGGGTCGGGGGGCAATGAAAAACTGTTTTTT.